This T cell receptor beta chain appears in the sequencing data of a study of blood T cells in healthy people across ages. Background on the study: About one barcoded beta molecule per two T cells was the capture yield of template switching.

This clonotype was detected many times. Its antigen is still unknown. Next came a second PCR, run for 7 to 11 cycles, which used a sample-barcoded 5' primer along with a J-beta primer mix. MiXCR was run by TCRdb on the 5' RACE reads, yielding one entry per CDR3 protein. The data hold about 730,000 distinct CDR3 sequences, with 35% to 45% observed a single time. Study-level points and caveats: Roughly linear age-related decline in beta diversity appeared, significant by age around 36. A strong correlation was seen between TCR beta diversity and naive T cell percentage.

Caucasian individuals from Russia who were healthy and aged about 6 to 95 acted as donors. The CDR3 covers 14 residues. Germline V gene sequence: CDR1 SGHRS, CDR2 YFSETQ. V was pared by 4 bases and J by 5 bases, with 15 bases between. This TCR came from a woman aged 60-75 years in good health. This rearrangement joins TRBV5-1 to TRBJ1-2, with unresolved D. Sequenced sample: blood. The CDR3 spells CASSPGGNSYGYTF. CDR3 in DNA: TGCGCCAGCAGCCCGGGTGGGAATTCGTATGGCTACACCTTC.